This is a list of T cell receptor beta chains from one sample in a study of blood T cells in healthy people across ages. One entry per CDR3 protein, called by TCRdb with MiXCR from the 5' RACE reads. Of 1,500,000 or so distinct CDR3 sequences in the sample, 55% to 75% were seen once. Sequenced sample: blood. Receptors were obtained from a man between 18 and 29 years old in good health. CDR3s include the opening cysteine and the closing phenylalanine or tryptophan. Each record gives: clone size, CDR3 length, D gene, V gene, J gene, CDR3 DNA, CDR3 protein. The D gene is left open where the match is weak. Some rows mark clone size as missing; the rest say once, few, many or name a class of expanded clone.

>NA|13|TRBD2|TRBV20-1|TRBJ2-7
TGCAGTGCCGCGCTAGCGGAAACCTACGAGCAGTACTTC
CSAALAETYEQYF
>NA|14|NA|TRBV7-2|TRBJ2-5
TGTGCCAGCAGCTTGGGAGCCGAGCAAGAGACCCAGTACTTC
CASSLGAEQETQYF
>once|19|TRBD1|TRBV13|TRBJ2-2
TGTGCCAGCAGCCGGAAAAGATTTCCCGGGACAGCCAACACCGGGGAGCTGTTTTTT
CASSRKRFPGTANTGELFF
>NA|12|NA|TRBV20-1|TRBJ2-1
TGCAGGCCTCGGGGCAAAGACAATGAGCAGTTCTTC
CRPRGKDNEQFF
>once|11|NA|TRBV20-1|TRBJ2-1
TGCAGTGCCAGTCCTGCGGTTGAGCAGTTCTTC
CSASPAVEQFF
>NA|17|NA|TRBV6-1|TRBJ1-1
TGTGCCAGCAGTGAAGAAGGAACAGGGTATATGAACACTGAAGCTTTCTTT
CASSEEGTGYMNTEAFF
>NA|14|NA|TRBV12-3/TRBV12-4|TRBJ1-2
TGTGCCAGCAGTCAAAGGGGCCAGGGGAGTGGCTACACCTTC
CASSQRGQGSGYTF
>NA|12|NA|TRBV29-1|TRBJ1-2
TGCAGCGTTGTGGGGGGGCCGTATGGCTACACCTTC
CSVVGGPYGYTF
>few|14|TRBD2|TRBV20-1|TRBJ2-1
TGCAGTGCTAGAGAGGCTAGCGGGTTGGATGAGCAGTTCTTC
CSAREASGLDEQFF
>once|16|TRBD1|TRBV15|TRBJ2-7
TGTGCCACCAGCAGCACAAATACAGGGGACCCCTACGAGCAGTACTTC
CATSSTNTGDPYEQYF
>many|16|TRBD2|TRBV7-2|TRBJ2-1
TGTGCCAGCAGCGTCAATAGCGGGGGAGAAGCGAATGAGCAGTTCTTC
CASSVNSGGEANEQFF
>few|11|NA|TRBV6-5|TRBJ2-4
TGTGCCAGCAGTTCTGACAGGACGCAGTACTTC
CASSSDRTQYF
>NA|14|NA|TRBV6-4|TRBJ1-2
TGTGCCAGCAGTCCCAGGGACGGGGACTATGGCTACACCTTC
CASSPRDGDYGYTF
>few|16|TRBD2|TRBV15|TRBJ2-1
TGTGCCACCAGCAGAGGTGAGGGACTAGACTACAATGAGCAGTTCTTC
CATSRGEGLDYNEQFF
>few|17|NA|TRBV3-1|TRBJ2-7
TGTGCCAGCAGCCAAGATCGGGTTTATACAGGGATGTACGAGCAGTACTTC
CASSQDRVYTGMYEQYF
>NA|18|TRBD1|TRBV4-1|TRBJ2-1
TGCGCCAGCAGCATCGTCCAACCCGGGACAGGGGCGACGTATGAGCAGTTCTTC
CASSIVQPGTGATYEQFF
>few|16|NA|TRBV7-8|TRBJ1-1
TGTGCCAGCAGCTTGAAGGCTGGGGGGGAAAACACTGAAGCTTTCTTT
CASSLKAGGENTEAFF
>NA|13|NA|TRBV5-1|TRBJ1-4
TGCGCCAGCGCGGTGGGGATAAATGAAAAACTGTTTTTT
CASAVGINEKLFF
>NA|15|NA|TRBV4-1|TRBJ1-2
TGCGCCAGCAGCCAAGACCGGGCCGTGGGCTATGGCTACACCTTC
CASSQDRAVGYGYTF
>NA|14|NA|TRBV7-9|TRBJ2-7
TGTGCCAGCAGCTTAGTACAGGGTGGGCTCGAGCAGTACTTC
CASSLVQGGLEQYF
>NA|13|TRBD1|TRBV7-2|TRBJ1-1
TGTGCCAGCAGCTCAAGACAGGGGACTGAAGCTTTCTTT
CASSSRQGTEAFF
>NA|15|NA|TRBV6-5|TRBJ2-1
TGTGCCAGCAGCGCCACTGGGGCCTCCTACAATGAGCAGTTCTTC
CASSATGASYNEQFF
>NA|17|TRBD1|TRBV20-1|TRBJ2-7
TGCAGTGCCGGACCACCAACCGGGACAGAAGAAACCTACGAGCAGTACTTC
CSAGPPTGTEETYEQYF
>NA|13|NA|TRBV27|TRBJ2-7
TGCGCCAGCAGCCCCACAATCTCCTACGAGCAGTACTTC
CASSPTISYEQYF
>NA|18|NA|TRBV4-2|TRBJ2-7
TGTGCCAGCAGCCAAGAGAGGGCCAGTGGGGGACTTAGCTACGAGCAGTACTTC
CASSQERASGGLSYEQYF
>few|15|NA|TRBV29-1|TRBJ2-1
TGCAGCGCTAAGCCGAGGGTGAGCTCCTACAATGAGCAGTTCTTC
CSAKPRVSSYNEQFF
>NA|17|TRBD2|TRBV20-1|TRBJ2-1
TGCAGTGCCGGGGCACTAGCGCGGGAAAGCTCCTACAATGAGCAGTTCTTC
CSAGALARESSYNEQFF
>few|14|NA|TRBV20-1|TRBJ2-3
TGCAGTGCTTCCCACCGAGGGGACACAGATACGCAGTATTTT
CSASHRGDTDTQYF
>few|15|NA|TRBV25-1|TRBJ2-3
TGTGCCAGCAGTGCAATAACAGGCCTCACAGATACGCAGTATTTT
CASSAITGLTDTQYF
>NA|13|TRBD1|TRBV7-8|TRBJ1-1
TGTGCCAGCAGCCATCGGGACAGCACTGAAGCTTTCTTT
CASSHRDSTEAFF
>few|13|NA|TRBV12-3/TRBV12-4|TRBJ2-4
TGTGCCAGCAGTCTATTTAATCGTGGGATTCAGTACTTC
CASSLFNRGIQYF
>NA|16|NA|TRBV6-5|TRBJ2-4
TGTGCCAGCAGTCCCTCGGGAGCCCTAGCCAAAAACATTCAGTACTTC
CASSPSGALAKNIQYF
>NA|14|NA|TRBV11-2|TRBJ2-4
TGTGCCAGCAGCATGGCAGGGGCACTAAACATTCAGTACTTC
CASSMAGALNIQYF
>NA|17|TRBD2|TRBV25-1|TRBJ2-1
TGTGCCAGCAGTGTCGAATATGGGGGAGGGACCTGGAATGAGCAGTTCTTC
CASSVEYGGGTWNEQFF
>NA|15|TRBD1|TRBV7-9|TRBJ1-2
TGTGCCAGCAGCCAACAGGGGCGGCCAGAATATGGCTACACCTTC
CASSQQGRPEYGYTF
>NA|14|NA|TRBV29-1|TRBJ1-5
TGCAGCGTTGGTCTGGGAGTGAGCAATCAGCCCCAGCATTTT
CSVGLGVSNQPQHF
>once|16|NA|TRBV6-5|TRBJ2-3
TGTGCCAGCAGTTACCCTAGGGACACCGGGGGGGATACGCAGTATTTT
CASSYPRDTGGDTQYF
>NA|15|TRBD1|TRBV4-2|TRBJ2-5
TGTGCCAGCAGCCCTCGGGGACAGGGCCAAGAGACCCAGTACTTC
CASSPRGQGQETQYF
>NA|13|NA|TRBV29-1|TRBJ2-5
TGCAGCTCCCGACAAGGGGACGGAGAGACCCAGTACTTC
CSSRQGDGETQYF
>NA|15|NA|TRBV3-1|TRBJ2-1
TGTGCCAGCAGTGACCGGGACCCCACTTACAATGAGCAGTTCTTC
CASSDRDPTYNEQFF
>many|15|NA|TRBV12-3/TRBV12-4|TRBJ2-4
TGTGCCAGCAGTTTGGTAACAGGGCCCAAAAACATTCAGTACTTC
CASSLVTGPKNIQYF
>NA|12|NA|TRBV12-3/TRBV12-4|TRBJ2-7
TGTGCCAGCAGTTCCACCCTCAATGAGCAGTACTTC
CASSSTLNEQYF
>NA|14|NA|TRBV6-5|TRBJ1-2
TGTGCCAGCAGCACTCAAACACGGAACTATGGCTACACCTTC
CASSTQTRNYGYTF
>NA|13|NA|TRBV6-6|TRBJ1-4
TGTGCCAGCGGAATAGGGCCTAATGAAAAACTGTTTTTT
CASGIGPNEKLFF
>NA|12|NA|TRBV5-6|TRBJ2-7
TGTGCCAGCAGCTGGTTGGACGCCGAGCAGTACTTC
CASSWLDAEQYF
>many|12|NA|TRBV7-9|TRBJ1-2
TGTGCCAGCAGTTTGGACCTATATGGCTACACCTTC
CASSLDLYGYTF